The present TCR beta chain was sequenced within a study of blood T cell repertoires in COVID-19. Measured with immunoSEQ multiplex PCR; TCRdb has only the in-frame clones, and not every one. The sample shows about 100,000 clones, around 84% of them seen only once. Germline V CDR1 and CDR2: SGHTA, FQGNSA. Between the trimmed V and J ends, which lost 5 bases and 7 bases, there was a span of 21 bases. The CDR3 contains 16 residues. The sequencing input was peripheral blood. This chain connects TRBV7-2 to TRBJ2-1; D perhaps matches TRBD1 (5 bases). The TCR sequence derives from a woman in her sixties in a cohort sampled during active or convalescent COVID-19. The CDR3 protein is CASSPLGRRGRNEQFF. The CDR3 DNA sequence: TGTGCCAGCAGCCCCTTAGGACGAAGGGGCCGAAATGAGCAGTTCTTC.